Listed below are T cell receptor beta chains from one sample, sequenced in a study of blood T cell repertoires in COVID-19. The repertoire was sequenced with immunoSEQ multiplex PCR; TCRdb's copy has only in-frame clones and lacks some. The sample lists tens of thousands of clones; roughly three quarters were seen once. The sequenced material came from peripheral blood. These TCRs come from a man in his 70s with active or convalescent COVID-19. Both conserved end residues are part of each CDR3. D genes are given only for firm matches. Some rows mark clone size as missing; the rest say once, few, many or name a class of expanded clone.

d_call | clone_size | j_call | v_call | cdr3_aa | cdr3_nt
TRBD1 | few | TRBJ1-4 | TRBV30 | CAWSKFIRDRGREKLFF | TGTGCCTGGAGTAAATTTATTAGGGACAGGGGACGTGAAAAACTGTTTTTT
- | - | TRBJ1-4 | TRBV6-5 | CASRQGGEKLFF | TGTGCCAGCAGACAGGGAGGGGAAAAACTGTTTTTT
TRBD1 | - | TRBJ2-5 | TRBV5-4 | CASSFGQGGETQYF | TGTGCCAGCAGCTTTGGACAGGGCGGCGAGACCCAGTACTTC
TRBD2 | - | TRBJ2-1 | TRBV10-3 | CATGSGGIHNEQFF | TGTGCCACCGGGTCGGGGGGGATACACAATGAGCAGTTCTTC
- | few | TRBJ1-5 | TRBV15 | CATSLDRTRNQPQHF | TGTGCCACCAGCTTAGATCGGACAAGGAATCAGCCCCAGCATTTT
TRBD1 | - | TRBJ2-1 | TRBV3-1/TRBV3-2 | CASSRQGAGNEQFF | TGTGCCAGCAGCAGACAGGGGGCCGGCAATGAGCAGTTCTTC
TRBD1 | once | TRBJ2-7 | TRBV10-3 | CGTGAESYEQYF | TGCGGTACAGGGGCGGAATCCTACGAGCAGTACTTC
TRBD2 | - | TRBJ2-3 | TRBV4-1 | CASSQDAPGLALSTDTQYF | TGCGCCAGCAGCCAAGATGCGCCGGGACTAGCGTTAAGCACAGATACGCAGTATTTT
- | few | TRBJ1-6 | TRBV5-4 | CASSLGRAENSPLHF | TGTGCCAGCAGCTTGGGCAGGGCTGAGAATTCACCCCTCCACTTT
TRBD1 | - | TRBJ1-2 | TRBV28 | CASSVAGQGACGYTF | TGTGCCAGCAGTGTCGCTGGACAGGGGGCTTGTGGCTACACCTTC
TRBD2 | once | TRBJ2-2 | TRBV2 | CASSLHSGENTGELFF | TGTGCCAGCAGTTTACATAGCGGGGAGAACACCGGGGAGCTGTTTTTT
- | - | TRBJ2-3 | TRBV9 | CASSSGDTQYF | TGTGCCAGCAGCTCCGGAGATACGCAGTATTTT
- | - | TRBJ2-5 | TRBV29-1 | CSAMRGSGGETQYF | TGCAGCGCTATGAGGGGGAGCGGTGGGGAGACCCAGTACTTC
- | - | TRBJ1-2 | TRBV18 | CASSQTGEGLGYTF | TGTGCCAGCTCACAAACGGGAGAGGGACTTGGCTACACCTTC
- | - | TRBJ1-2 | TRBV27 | CASRWRGVANYGYTF | TGTGCCAGCAGATGGCGGGGGGTAGCTAACTATGGCTACACCTTC
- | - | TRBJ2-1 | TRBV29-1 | CSATEFLGSSYNEQFF | TGCAGCGCCACCGAGTTTCTAGGGAGCTCCTACAATGAGCAGTTCTTC
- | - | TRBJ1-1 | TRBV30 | CAIWNTEAFF | TGTGCCATCTGGAACACTGAAGCTTTCTTT
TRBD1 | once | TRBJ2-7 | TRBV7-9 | CASSLGQGDYEQYF | TGTGCCAGCAGCCTTGGACAGGGGGACTACGAGCAGTACTTC
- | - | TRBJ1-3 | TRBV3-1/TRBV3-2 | CASSQSGPGNTIYF | TGTGCCAGCAGCCAAAGCGGGCCTGGAAACACCATATATTTT
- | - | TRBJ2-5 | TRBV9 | CASSVGGGDVETQYF | TGTGCCAGCAGCGTAGGAGGCGGTGACGTGGAGACCCAGTACTTC
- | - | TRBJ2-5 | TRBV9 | CASSVDKGAQYF | TGTGCCAGCAGCGTAGACAAGGGGGCCCAGTACTTC
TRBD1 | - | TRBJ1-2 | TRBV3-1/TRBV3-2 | CASSPQDRGRNYGYTF | TGTGCCAGCAGCCCCCAAGACAGGGGTAGGAACTATGGCTACACCTTC
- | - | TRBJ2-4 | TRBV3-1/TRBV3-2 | CASSQGGGTGNIQYF | TGTGCCAGCAGCCAAGGGGGAGGAACCGGAAACATTCAGTACTTC
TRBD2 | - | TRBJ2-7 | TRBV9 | CASSPRLAGGQEQYF | TGTGCCAGCAGCCCAAGACTAGCGGGGGGGCAGGAGCAGTACTTC
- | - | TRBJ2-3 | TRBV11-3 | CASSLGADRLADTQYF | TGTGCCAGCAGCTTAGGCGCCGACAGGCTCGCAGATACGCAGTATTTT
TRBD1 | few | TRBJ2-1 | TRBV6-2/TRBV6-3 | CASSQRTGSREQFF | TGTGCCAGCAGTCAACGGACAGGGTCAAGGGAGCAGTTCTTC
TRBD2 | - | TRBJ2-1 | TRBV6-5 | CASSPSGLAGGEQFF | TGTGCCAGCAGTCCGAGCGGACTAGCGGGGGGTGAGCAGTTCTTC
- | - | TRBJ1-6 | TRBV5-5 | CASSSRADGYSYNSPLHF | TGTGCCAGCAGCTCGAGGGCGGACGGATACTCCTATAATTCACCCCTCCACTTT
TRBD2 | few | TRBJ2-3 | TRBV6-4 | CASSDSIGAGERLDTQYF | TGTGCCAGCAGTGACTCGATTGGTGCGGGGGAGAGGTTAGATACGCAGTATTTT
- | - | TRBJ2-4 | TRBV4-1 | CASSQGADLAKNIQYF | TGCGCCAGCAGCCAAGGTGCGGATCTAGCCAAAAACATTCAGTACTTC
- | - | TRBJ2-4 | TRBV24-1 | CATSDRGALGNIQYF | TGTGCCACCAGTGATCGGGGGGCGCTGGGTAACATTCAGTACTTC
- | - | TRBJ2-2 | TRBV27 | CASSLLNTGELFF | TGTGCCAGCAGCCTCCTGAACACCGGGGAGCTGTTTTTT
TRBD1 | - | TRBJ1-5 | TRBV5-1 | CASSLEGGSQPQHF | TGCGCCAGCAGCTTGGAAGGGGGCAGTCAGCCCCAGCATTTT
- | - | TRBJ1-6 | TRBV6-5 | CASSDSSYNSPLHF | TGTGCCAGCTCGGACAGCTCCTATAATTCACCCCTCCACTTT
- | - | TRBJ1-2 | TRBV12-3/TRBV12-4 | CASSDSPYGYTF | TGTGCCAGCTCGGACAGTCCGTATGGCTACACCTTC
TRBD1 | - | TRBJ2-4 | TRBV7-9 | CASSTKDRPLAKNIQYF | TGTGCCAGCAGCACAAAGGACAGGCCTTTAGCCAAAAACATTCAGTACTTC
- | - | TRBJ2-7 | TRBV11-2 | CASSSQGYEQYF | TGTGCCAGCAGCTCACAGGGATACGAGCAGTACTTC
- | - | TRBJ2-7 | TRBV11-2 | CASSYDSNHEQYF | TGTGCCAGCAGCTATGACAGTAACCACGAGCAGTACTTC
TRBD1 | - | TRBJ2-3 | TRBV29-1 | CSVSPDRASDTQYF | TGCAGCGTTTCACCGGACAGGGCCTCAGATACGCAGTATTTT
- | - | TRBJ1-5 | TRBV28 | CASKVGRDQPQHF | TGTGCCAGCAAAGTAGGGCGGGACCAGCCCCAGCATTTT
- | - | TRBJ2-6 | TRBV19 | CASTRGSITGANVLTF | TGTGCCAGTACCCGGGGGAGTATTACTGGGGCCAACGTCCTGACTTTC
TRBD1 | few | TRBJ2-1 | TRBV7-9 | CASSRRDRNEQFF | TGTGCCAGCAGCCGACGGGACAGAAATGAGCAGTTCTTC
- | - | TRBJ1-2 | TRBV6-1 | CASSESGKGYTF | TGTGCCAGCAGTGAATCAGGGAAAGGCTACACCTTC
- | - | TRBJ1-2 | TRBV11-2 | CASSLGQPANYGYTF | TGTGCCAGCAGCTTAGGGCAACCAGCTAACTATGGCTACACCTTC
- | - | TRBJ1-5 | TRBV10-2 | CASSERPGSNQPQHF | TGCGCCAGCAGTGAGAGGCCCGGGAGCAATCAGCCCCAGCATTTT
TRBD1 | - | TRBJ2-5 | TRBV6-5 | CASSYSGTGFFETQYF | TGTGCCAGCAGTTACTCGGGGACAGGGTTTTTTGAGACCCAGTACTTC
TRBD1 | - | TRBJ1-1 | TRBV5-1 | CASSLEGQRNTEAFF | TGCGCCAGCAGCTTGGAGGGACAGAGGAACACTGAAGCTTTCTTT
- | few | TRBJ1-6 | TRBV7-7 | CASSEDTNFNSPLHF | TGTGCTAGCAGCGAGGACACAAACTTCAATTCACCCCTCCACTTT
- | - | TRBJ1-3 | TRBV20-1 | CSASNNGGGNTIYF | TGCAGTGCTAGTAACAATGGCGGTGGAAACACCATATATTTT